This T cell receptor (beta chain) emerged from a study of OX40 agonist ivuxolimab in advanced cancers. V shed 6 bases and J shed 0 bases, with 17 bases lying between them. CDR3 length equals 16 residues. Germline-derived CDR1 and CDR2 are MNHNY and SVGAGI (reference sequence). Libraries were prepared by immunoSEQ multiplex PCR; TCRdb keeps only in-frame clonotypes and omits some of them. The data show some 87,000 clones, 88% seen once. Sequenced here: CD4+ or CD8+ T cells sorted from blood, sampled in a trial of the OX40 agonist ivuxolimab. This receptor was taken from an adult with an advanced solid tumor such as melanoma, head and neck, liver or kidney cancer. V and J are TRBV6-6 and TRBJ1-2; the D gene is possibly TRBD1 (5 bases). The CDR3, as DNA: TGTGCCAGCAGCTCCTATCGGGACGGGCCTAACTATGGCTACACCTTC. Protein: CASSSYRDGPNYGYTF.